This record looks at one TCR beta chain sequence and its context. Antigen specificity is unknown. The data belong to a study of cytomegalovirus exposure and HLA in healthy donors. Across the study: There were about 85 million unique TCRs (from HLA-typed donors) in an early data release.

Study-wide findings and caveats: There were 160 or so TCR beta chains listed as cytomegalovirus-associated. According to an earlier analysis, most TCR beta V segments yielded productive rearrangements about 87% or about 30% of the time.

PCR was performed using 60 Vbeta and 13 Jbeta primers. Sequencing was performed with immunoSEQ multiplex PCR; in TCRdb, only in-frame clones are kept and a portion is missing. The table for this sample gives about 140,000 clones. V lost 0 bases, J lost 2 bases, and 8 bases lay in between. Germline V gene sequence: CDR1 SGHAT, CDR2 FQNNGV. The CDR3 is 15 amino acids. The sequence was collected from a male donor in good health and CMV-seronegative. The sequenced sample consisted of PBMCs. The chain couples TRBV11-2 to TRBJ1-5; tentatively, D is TRBD1 (6 bases). CDR3 residues: CASSLEGGRNQPQHF. The DNA of the CDR3 is TGTGCCAGCAGCTTAGAAGGGGGACGCAATCAGCCCCAGCATTTT.